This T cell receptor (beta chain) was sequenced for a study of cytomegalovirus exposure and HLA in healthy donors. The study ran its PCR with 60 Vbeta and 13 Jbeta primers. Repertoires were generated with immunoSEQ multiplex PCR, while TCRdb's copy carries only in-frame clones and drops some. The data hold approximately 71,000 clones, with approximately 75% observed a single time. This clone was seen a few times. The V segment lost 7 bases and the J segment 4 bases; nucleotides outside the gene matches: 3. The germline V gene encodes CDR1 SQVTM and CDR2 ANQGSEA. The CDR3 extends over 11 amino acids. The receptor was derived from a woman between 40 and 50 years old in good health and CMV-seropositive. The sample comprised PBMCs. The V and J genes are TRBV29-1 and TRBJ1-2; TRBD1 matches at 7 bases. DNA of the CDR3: TGCAGCGAGAGGACAGGCTATGGCTACACCTTC. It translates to CSERTGYGYTF.